This T cell receptor beta chain was documented in a study of early T cells in non-severe SARS-CoV-2 infection. Overall study: Sequencing of bulk RNA from unsorted whole blood was done, without chain pairing. Study outcomes and limitations: Clonotype matching in VDJdb favored anti-spike CD8 responses and did not capture private and CD4 specificities.

V lost 1 base to trimming and J lost 3 bases, with 6 bases between them. The V gene's germline CDR1 is ENHRY and CDR2 SYGVKD. This CDR3 spans 14 amino acids. Unique molecular identifiers were attached to individual cDNA molecules. TCRdb ran MiXCR on the 5' RACE reads and lists one entry per CDR3 protein. The sample carries 30,000 to 40,000 distinct CDR3 sequences, around 6.8% recorded once. With regard to this clonotype: Antigen unknown.

This receptor was taken from an adult who was a healthcare worker with PCR-confirmed SARS-CoV-2 infection or an uninfected control (not recorded which). Source: whole blood, taken at baseline. The rearrangement uses TRBV10-3 and TRBJ2-2, with D possibly TRBD2 on 5 matching bases. The chain's CDR3 is CAISELGDTGELFF. CDR3 nucleotides: TGTGCCATCAGTGAGTTGGGAGACACCGGGGAGCTGTTTTTT.